The clone carrying this T cell receptor beta chain was recorded at least ten times. Its cognate antigen is unknown. The sample belongs to a study of identical twins. General study results and limits: Without tracking the same donors, conclusions rested on cross-sectional statistical analysis.

Looked up from germline, CDR1 is SNHLY and CDR2 is FYNNEI. V shed 3 bases and J shed 2 bases, with 5 bases lying between them. CDR3 length: 13 amino acids. TCRdb reanalysed the 5' RACE reads using MiXCR and keeps one entry per CDR3 protein. The sample lists a few hundred thousand distinct CDR3 sequences; around an eighth were seen once. The sample also formed part of further work on yellow fever vaccine responses in identical twins.

The gene calls are TRBV2 and TRBJ1-5, with a possible D match to TRBD1 (5 bases). The material sequenced was CD4+ T cells sorted from blood. The origin of this receptor is a woman aged 18-30 years in good health. The CDR3 DNA is TGTGCCAGCAGTGACAGGGGCAATCAGCCCCAGCATTTT. Protein sequence: CASSDRGNQPQHF.